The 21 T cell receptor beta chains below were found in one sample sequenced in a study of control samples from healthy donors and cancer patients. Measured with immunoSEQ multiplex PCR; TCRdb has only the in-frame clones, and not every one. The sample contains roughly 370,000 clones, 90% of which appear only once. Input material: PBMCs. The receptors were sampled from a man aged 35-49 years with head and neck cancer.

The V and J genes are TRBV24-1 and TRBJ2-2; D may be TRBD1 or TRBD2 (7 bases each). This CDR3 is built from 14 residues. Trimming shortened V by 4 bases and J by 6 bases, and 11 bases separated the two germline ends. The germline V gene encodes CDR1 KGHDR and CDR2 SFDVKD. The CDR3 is CATSDPGGAGELFF. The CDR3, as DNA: TGTGCCACCAGTGACCCAGGGGGGGCCGGGGAGCTGTTTTTT.

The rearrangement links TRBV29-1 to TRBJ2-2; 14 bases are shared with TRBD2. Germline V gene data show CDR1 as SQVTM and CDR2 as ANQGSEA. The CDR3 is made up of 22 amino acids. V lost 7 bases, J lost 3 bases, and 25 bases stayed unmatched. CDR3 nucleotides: TGCAGCGCCGCTGGCCTTGGGGGCAACTCCGGGACTAGCGGGAGACACACCGGGGAGCTGTTTTTT. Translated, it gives CSAAGLGGNSGTSGRHTGELFF.

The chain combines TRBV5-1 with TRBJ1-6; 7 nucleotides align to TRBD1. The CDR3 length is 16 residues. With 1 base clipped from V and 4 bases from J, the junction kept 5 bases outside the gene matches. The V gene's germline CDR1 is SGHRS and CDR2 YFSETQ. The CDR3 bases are TGCGCCAGCAGCTTGAGGGACAGTACGTATAATTCACCCCTCCACTTT. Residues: CASSLRDSTYNSPLHF.

CDR3 DNA sequence: TGTGCCAGCAGTCCCGACAGTCGCTTCGGGCCCCAGCATTTT. It encodes CASSPDSRFGPQHF. This sequence joins TRBV7-2 and TRBJ1-5; D may be TRBD1 (5 bases). CDR3 size: 14 residues. CDR1 and CDR2 from the germline V gene are SGHTA and FQGNSA. Trimming shortened V by 6 bases and J by 9 bases, and 18 bases separated the two germline ends.

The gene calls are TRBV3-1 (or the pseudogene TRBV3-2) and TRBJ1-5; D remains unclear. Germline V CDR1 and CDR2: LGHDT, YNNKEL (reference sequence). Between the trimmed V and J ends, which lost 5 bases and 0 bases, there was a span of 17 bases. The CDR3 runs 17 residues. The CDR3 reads CASSGVETSSSNQPQHF. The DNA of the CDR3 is TGTGCCAGCAGCGGGGTCGAGACATCTTCTAGCAATCAGCCCCAGCATTTT.

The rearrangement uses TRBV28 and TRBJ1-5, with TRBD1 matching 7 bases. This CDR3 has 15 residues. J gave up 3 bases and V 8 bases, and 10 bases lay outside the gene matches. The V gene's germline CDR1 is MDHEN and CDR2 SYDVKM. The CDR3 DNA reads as TGTGCCAGCGATCCCCAGGGGGGTTCCAATCAGCCCCAGCATTTT. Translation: CASDPQGGSNQPQHF.

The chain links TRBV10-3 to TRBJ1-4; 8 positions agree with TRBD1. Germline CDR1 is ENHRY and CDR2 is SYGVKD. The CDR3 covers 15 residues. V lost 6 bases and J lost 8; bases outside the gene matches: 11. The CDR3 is CAIRETGDFKEKLFF. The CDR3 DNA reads TGTGCCATCAGGGAGACAGGGGATTTTAAGGAAAAACTGTTTTTT.

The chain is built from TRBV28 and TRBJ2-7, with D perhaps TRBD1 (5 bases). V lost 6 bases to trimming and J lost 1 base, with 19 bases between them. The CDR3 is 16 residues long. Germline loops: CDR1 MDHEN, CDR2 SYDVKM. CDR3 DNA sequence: TGTGCCAGCAGCCTCTCACTCCCGACAGTTTCCTACGAGCAGTACTTC. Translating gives CASSLSLPTVSYEQYF.

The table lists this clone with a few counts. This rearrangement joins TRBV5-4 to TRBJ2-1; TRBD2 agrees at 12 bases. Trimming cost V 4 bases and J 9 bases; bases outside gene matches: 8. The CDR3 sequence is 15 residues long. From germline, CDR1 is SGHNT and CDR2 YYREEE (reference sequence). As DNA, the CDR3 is TGTGCCAGCAGCGCCCGGACTAGCGGGACCGGTGAGCAGTTCTTC. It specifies CASSARTSGTGEQFF.

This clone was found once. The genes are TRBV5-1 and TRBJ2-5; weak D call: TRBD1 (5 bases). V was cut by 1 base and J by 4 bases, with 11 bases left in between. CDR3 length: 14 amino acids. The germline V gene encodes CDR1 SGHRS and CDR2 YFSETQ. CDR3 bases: TGCGCCAGCAGCTTGCGACAGCAGATAGAGACCCAGTACTTC. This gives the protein CASSLRQQIETQYF. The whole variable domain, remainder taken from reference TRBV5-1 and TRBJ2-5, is KAGVTQTPRYLIKTRGQQVTLSCSPISGHRSVSWYQQTPGQGLQFLFEYFSETQRNKGNFPGRFSGRQFSNSRSEMNVSTLELGDSALYLCASSLRQQIETQYFGPGTRLLVL.

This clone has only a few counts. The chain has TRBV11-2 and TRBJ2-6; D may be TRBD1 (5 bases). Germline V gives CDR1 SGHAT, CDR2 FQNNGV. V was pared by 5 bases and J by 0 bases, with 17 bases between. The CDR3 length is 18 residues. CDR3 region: CASSASGPLRSGANVLTF. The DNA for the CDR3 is TGTGCCAGCAGCGCCTCAGGGCCCCTCCGCTCTGGGGCCAACGTCCTGACTTTC.

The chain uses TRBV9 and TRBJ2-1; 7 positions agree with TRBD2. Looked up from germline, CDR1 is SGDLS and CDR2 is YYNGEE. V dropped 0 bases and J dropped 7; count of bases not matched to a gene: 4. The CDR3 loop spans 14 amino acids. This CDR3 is CASSVASSGNEQFF. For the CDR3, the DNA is TGTGCCAGCAGCGTAGCCTCTAGCGGAAATGAGCAGTTCTTC. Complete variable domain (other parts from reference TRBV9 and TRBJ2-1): DSGVTQTPKHLITATGQRVTLRCSPRSGDLSVYWYQQSLDQGLQFLIQYYNGEERAKGNILERFSAQQFPDLHSELNLSSLELGDSALYFCASSVASSGNEQFFGPGTRLTVL.

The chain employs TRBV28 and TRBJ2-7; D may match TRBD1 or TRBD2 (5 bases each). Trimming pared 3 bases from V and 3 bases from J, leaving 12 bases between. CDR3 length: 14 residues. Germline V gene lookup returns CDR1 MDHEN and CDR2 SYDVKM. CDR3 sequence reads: CASSFLGVGYEQYF. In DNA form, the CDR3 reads TGTGCCAGCAGTTTTTTGGGGGTCGGCTACGAGCAGTACTTC.

The CDR3 region is CASSLVGVTGQETQYF. The DNA for the CDR3 is TGTGCCAGCAGCTTAGTTGGGGTAACAGGTCAAGAGACCCAGTACTTC. The chain uses TRBV7-2 and TRBJ2-5; possible D gene TRBD1, 5 bases. The CDR3 consists of 16 residues. With 1 base removed from V and 2 bases from J, the gap between germline ends came to 14 bases. Per germline, CDR1 SGHTA and CDR2 FQGNSA. Full variable domain (remainder filled in from reference TRBV7-2 and TRBJ2-5): GAGVSQSPSNKVTEKGKDVELRCDPISGHTALYWYRQSLGQGLEFLIYFQGNSAPDKSGLPSDRFSAERTGGSVSTLTIQRTQQEDSAVYLCASSLVGVTGQETQYFGPGTRLLVL.

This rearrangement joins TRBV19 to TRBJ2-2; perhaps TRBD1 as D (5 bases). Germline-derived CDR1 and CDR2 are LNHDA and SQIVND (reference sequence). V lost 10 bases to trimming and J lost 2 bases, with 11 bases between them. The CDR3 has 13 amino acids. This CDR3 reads CAIAQGNTGELFF. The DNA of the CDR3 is TGTGCCATCGCTCAGGGAAACACCGGGGAGCTGTTTTTT.

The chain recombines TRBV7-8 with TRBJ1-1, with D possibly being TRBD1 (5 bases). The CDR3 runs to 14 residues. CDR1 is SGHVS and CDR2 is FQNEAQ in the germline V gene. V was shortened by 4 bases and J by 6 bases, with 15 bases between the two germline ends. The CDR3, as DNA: TGTGCCAGCAGCTCGGGGGAGGGGTGGTCTGAAGCTTTCTTT. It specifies CASSSGEGWSEAFF. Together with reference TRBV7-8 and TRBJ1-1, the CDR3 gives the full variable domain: GAGVSQSPRYKVAKRGQDVALRCDPISGHVSLFWYQQALGQGPEFLTYFQNEAQLDKSGLPSDRFFAERPEGSVSTLKIQRTQQEDSAVYLCASSSGEGWSEAFFGQGTRLTVV.

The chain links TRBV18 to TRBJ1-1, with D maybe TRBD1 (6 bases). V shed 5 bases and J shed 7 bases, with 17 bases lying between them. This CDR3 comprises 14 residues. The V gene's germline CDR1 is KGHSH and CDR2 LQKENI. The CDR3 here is CASSYWGRIDEAFF. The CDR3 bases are TGTGCCAGCTCATACTGGGGGCGCATTGATGAAGCTTTCTTT.

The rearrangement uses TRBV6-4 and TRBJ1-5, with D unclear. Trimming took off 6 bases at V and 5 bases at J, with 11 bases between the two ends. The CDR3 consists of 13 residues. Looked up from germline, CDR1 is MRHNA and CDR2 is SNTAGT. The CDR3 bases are TGTGCCAGCAGCCCTGAGAGCGATCAGCCCCAGCATTTT. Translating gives CASSPESDQPQHF.

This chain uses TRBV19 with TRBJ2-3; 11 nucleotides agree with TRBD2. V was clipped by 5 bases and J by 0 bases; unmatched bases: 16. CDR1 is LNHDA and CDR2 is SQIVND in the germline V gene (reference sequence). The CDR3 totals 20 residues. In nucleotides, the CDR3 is TGTGCCAGTAGTGGTATGGCTAGCGGGAGGACAAGTGCTAGCACAGATACGCAGTATTTT. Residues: CASSGMASGRTSASTDTQYF.

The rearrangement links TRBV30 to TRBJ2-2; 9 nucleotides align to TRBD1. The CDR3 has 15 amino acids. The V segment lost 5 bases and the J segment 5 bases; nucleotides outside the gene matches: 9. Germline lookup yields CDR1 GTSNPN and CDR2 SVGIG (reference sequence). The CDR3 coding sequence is TGTGCCTGGGTTAAACAGGGGGCGATTACCGGGGAGCTGTTTTTT. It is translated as CAWVKQGAITGELFF.

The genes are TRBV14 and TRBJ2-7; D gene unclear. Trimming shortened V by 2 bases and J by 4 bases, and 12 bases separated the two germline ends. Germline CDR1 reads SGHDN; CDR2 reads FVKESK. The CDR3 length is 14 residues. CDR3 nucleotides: TGTGCCAGCAGCCAAAGTGTGGACCTTTACGAGCAGTACTTC. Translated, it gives CASSQSVDLYEQYF.